Here is one TCR beta chain with its context. What it recognizes is unknown. Without the conserved terminal phenylalanine or tryptophan, this CDR3 likely stems from a read error. Lactation, pregnancy, other autoimmune disease or uncontrolled infection excluded patients. Trimming took 5 bases from V and 1 from J; bases not matched to a gene: 6. Germline V gene sequence: CDR1 MNHNS, CDR2 SASEGT. The CDR3 spans 17 residues. This sample was taken from a study of T cells in Graves' hyperthyroidism and ophthalmopathy. The study, taken as a whole, reports: Blood shared most expanded thyroid clonotypes above 0.001. The authors' 13 V-J model separated ophthalmopathy from stable hyperthyroidism.

The CDR3 regions of TCR beta were amplified from RNA transcripts. The primer set for the first-round RT-PCR of the TCR CDR3 was HTBI. TCRdb redid the calling of the multiplex PCR reads with MiXCR, one entry per CDR3 protein. Of 500,000 or so distinct CDR3 sequences in the sample, 17% were seen once. This clonotype originated in a woman under 30 with Graves' ophthalmopathy. Sequenced sample: blood. This rearrangement joins TRBV6-1 to TRBJ2-3; 13 bases fit TRBD2. CDR3: CASSPTSGGLRTDTQYS. CDR3 coding DNA: TGTGCCAGCAGTCCGACTAGCGGGGGGCTACGCACAGATACGCAGTATTCT.